The 10 T cell receptor beta chains presented below share a single source sample, sequenced in a study of monozygotic twins with inflammatory bowel disease. TCRdb reprocessed the 5' RACE reads and reports one entry per CDR3 protein, with no DNA. This table lists under 200,000 distinct CDR3 sequences. The specimen was blood. The receptors were sampled from a human donor with ulcerative colitis or Crohn's disease, or a healthy co-twin of an affected twin (not recorded which).

V is TRBV24-1 and J is TRBJ2-3. Germline V lookup: CDR1 KGHDR, CDR2 SFDVKD. CDR3 length: 13 residues. The CDR3 sequence is CATGGASTDTQYF.

The chain joins TRBV7-9 to TRBJ2-3; no DNA is available, so the TRBD1 call from TCRdb remains unchecked. Per the germline V gene, CDR1 is SEHNR and CDR2 is FQNEAQ (reference sequence). The CDR3 has 13 amino acids. CDR3 sequence reads: CASSPLSTDTQYF.

The chain carries TRBV30 and TRBJ1-2. From germline, CDR1 is GTSNPN and CDR2 SVGIG (reference sequence). This CDR3 comprises 12 residues. CDR3 protein: CAWWESNYGYTF.

The V gene is TRBV9, the J gene TRBJ2-1; TCRdb reports TRBD2, a call that lacks DNA to check it against. The germline CDR1 and CDR2 sequences are SGDLS and YYNGEE. There are 15 residues in the CDR3. This chain's CDR3 is CASSRVAGAPNEQFF.

The chain recombines TRBV25-1 with TRBJ2-1. This CDR3 has 14 residues. Germline loops: CDR1 MGHDK, CDR2 SYGVNS. The CDR3 reads CASSGTVTGNEQFF.

The gene calls are TRBV6-6 and TRBJ2-1; TCRdb returns TRBD1, unconfirmable since there is no DNA. The germline V gene has CDR1 MNHNY and CDR2 SVGAGI (reference sequence). The CDR3 is 13 residues long. The CDR3 is CASYPGAYNEQFF.

V is TRBV20-1 and J is TRBJ2-1. The CDR3 length is 12 residues. Germline-derived CDR1 and CDR2 are DFQATT and SNEGSKA (reference sequence). CDR3: CSFSWGSNEQFF.

The V call is TRBV6-1, the J call TRBJ2-1; there is no DNA to check the TCRdb D call of TRBD2. Germline V CDR1 and CDR2: MNHNS, SASEGT. The CDR3 length is 14 residues. The CDR3 protein is CATGRASGSYEQFF.

V usage is TRBV24-1 and J usage is TRBJ2-4; TCRdb gives TRBD1 as the D gene, but with no DNA this cannot be confirmed. This CDR3 contains 19 residues. Germline CDR1 KGHDR, CDR2 SFDVKD. CDR3 region: CATSDSPGTGIGTKNIQYF.

In terms of frequency, this clonotype is large. The V gene is TRBV29-1, the J gene TRBJ2-1; TCRdb names TRBD2, which stays unverified in the absence of DNA. CDR3 size: 17 residues. CDR1 and CDR2 (germline): SQVTM, ANQGSEA. CDR3 protein: CSVEVFWRERTYNEQFF.